This note documents a single T cell receptor (beta chain) sequence. The antigen remains unidentified. The junction departs from germline at one end; a sequencing error may be responsible. These data are taken from a study of tumor and adjacent non-tumor tissue in lung cancer. The wider study: Patients comprised about a dozen adenocarcinoma, a couple of squamous cell carcinoma and 1 small cell lung cancer. Samples averaged roughly 4.2 million productive TCRbeta reads each.

A modified ARM-PCR protocol with three rounds of nested PCR amplified TCRbeta. TCRdb reanalysed the multiplex PCR reads using MiXCR and keeps one entry per CDR3 protein. The table shows 90,000 to 100,000 distinct CDR3 sequences, with 80% occurring only once. Findings and limits, study-wide: Normal lung showed higher cumulative top 100 clone frequency than tumor.

The CDR3 is 11 residues long. RNA was extracted from bulk tissue without any cell sorting. This non-tumor lung sample came from over 3 cm beyond the tumor edge. This chain uses TRBV5-3 with TRBJ2-1; D gene ambiguous. TRBV5-3 is an ORF, with its function uncertain. Sequencing used distant non-tumor lung tissue. This TCR was sampled from a man aged 55 to 70 with small cell lung cancer. The CDR3, as DNA: TGTGACAGAAGTTCTTACAATGAGCAGTTCTTC. Amino acids: CDRSSYNEQFF.